Presented here are 12 T cell receptor beta chains from one specimen sequenced in a study of blood T cell repertoires in COVID-19. The data were produced by immunoSEQ multiplex PCR, yet TCRdb's version contains in-frame clones alone and is incomplete. The sample comprises some 300,000 clones, 90% of which are singletons, and about 1% rests with the top ten. Sequenced material: peripheral blood. The receptors were gathered from a woman between 40 and 50 years old with COVID-19, enrolled during active disease.

DNA of the CDR3: TGTGCCAGTAGTATCGCCAGGGGTACTGAAGCTTTCTTT. Amino acid sequence: CASSIARGTEAFF. The chain is built from TRBV19 and TRBJ1-1; a weak D match, TRBD1 (6 bases). Per the germline V gene, CDR1 is LNHDA and CDR2 is SQIVND (reference sequence). Between the trimmed V and J ends, which lost 3 bases and 5 bases, there was a span of 10 bases. The CDR3 is made up of 13 amino acids.

The rearrangement links TRBV15 to TRBJ1-4; 7 nucleotides agree with TRBD1. The V and J ends lost 2 bases and 4 bases, in that order; junction bases with no gene match: 10. Germline V gene lookup returns CDR1 LNHNV and CDR2 YYDKDF (reference sequence). The CDR3 covers 17 residues. The CDR3 DNA follows: TGTGCCACCAGCAGACCGCCAGGGGGAATTGGTAATGAAAAACTGTTTTTT. Translation: CATSRPPGGIGNEKLFF.

The chain carries TRBV16 and TRBJ1-1; D uncertain. Trimming removed 0 bases from V and 1 base from J, with 6 bases in between. The CDR3 has 14 amino acids. The germline V gene has CDR1 KGHSY and CDR2 FQNENV. The CDR3 is CASSQSSGNTEAFF. The CDR3 DNA is TGTGCCAGCAGCCAATCTTCGGGGAACACTGAAGCTTTCTTT.

The chain is built from TRBV15 and TRBJ2-7, with 7 nucleotides matching TRBD1. V gave up 3 bases and J gave up 7 bases; unmatched junction bases: 6. Germline lookup yields CDR1 LNHNV and CDR2 YYDKDF (reference sequence). CDR3 size: 13 residues. Here the CDR3 reads CATSSGQAREQYF. DNA of the CDR3: TGTGCCACCAGCAGCGGACAGGCCCGGGAGCAGTACTTC.

This chain joins TRBV2 and TRBJ2-3; the D gene is possibly TRBD2 (5 bases). Germline assignment: CDR1 SNHLY and CDR2 FYNNEI. CDR3 length: 13 residues. With 8 bases removed from V and 10 bases from J, the gap between germline ends came to 19 bases. CDR3 in amino acids: CASAYRSTGAQYF. The CDR3 bases are TGTGCCAGCGCATACCGCTCGACCGGGGCGCAGTATTTT. The whole variable domain, remainder taken from reference TRBV2 and TRBJ2-3, is EPEVTQTPSHQVTQMGQEVILRCVPISNHLYFYWYRQILGQKVEFLVSFYNNEISEKSEIFDDQFSVERPDGSNFTLKIRSTKLEDSAMYFCASAYRSTGAQYFGPGTRLTVL.

The chain couples TRBV24-1 to TRBJ1-2, with TRBD1 matching over 9 bases. V lost 2 bases and J lost 8; bases outside the gene matches: 11. Germline loops: CDR1 KGHDR, CDR2 SFDVKD. The CDR3 is made up of 16 amino acids. This chain's CDR3 is CATSDSFGTGQEGYTF. The CDR3 DNA is TGTGCCACCAGTGATTCCTTTGGGACAGGGCAGGAAGGCTACACCTTC.

This rearrangement joins TRBV7-8 to TRBJ2-7; a possible D gene is TRBD1 (5 bases). The V end was cut by 5 bases, the J end by 3 bases, with 11 bases between. Per germline, CDR1 SGHVS and CDR2 FQNEAQ. The CDR3 spans 13 residues. This CDR3 is CASSRSGFYEQYF. CDR3 nucleotides: TGTGCCAGCAGCCGATCAGGGTTCTACGAGCAGTACTTC.

The rearrangement links TRBV30 to TRBJ1-4; D unresolved. There are 14 residues in the CDR3. Germline lookup yields CDR1 GTSNPN and CDR2 SVGIG (reference sequence). V was trimmed by 1 base and J by 3 bases, leaving 9 bases between them. The CDR3 region has the DNA TGTGCCTGGAGTGGGCCTGTGGCTAATGAAAAACTGTTTTTT. Protein: CAWSGPVANEKLFF. The full variable domain, with the rest looked up from reference TRBV30 and TRBJ1-4, is SQTIHQWPATLVQPVGSPLSLECTVEGTSNPNLYWYRQAAGRGLQLLFYSVGIGQISSEVPQNLSASRPQDRQFILSSKKLLLSDSGFYLCAWSGPVANEKLFFGSGTQLSVL.

The V call is TRBV18, the J call TRBJ1-5, with 9 bases matching TRBD1. Per germline, CDR1 KGHSH and CDR2 LQKENI. The CDR3 length is 15 residues. After removal of 6 bases from V and 5 bases from J, the junction contained 8 bases not matched to a gene. CDR3 DNA sequence: TGTGCCAGCTCTCTGACAGGGGGAGGGGATCAGCCCCAGCATTTT. Translating gives CASSLTGGGDQPQHF.

A few counts support this clone. This rearrangement joins TRBV25-1 to TRBJ1-4; TRBD1 matches at 8 bases. V lost 0 bases to trimming and J lost 7 bases; unmatched junction nucleotides: 7. The CDR3 extends over 16 amino acids. Germline V CDR1 and CDR2: MGHDK, SYGVNS. The CDR3 spells CASSEYTRTGFEKLFF. CDR3 coding DNA: TGTGCCAGCAGTGAATATACTCGGACAGGGTTTGAAAAACTGTTTTTT.

The chain has TRBV27 and TRBJ1-3; 9 bases match TRBD1. The germline V gene has CDR1 MNHEY and CDR2 SMNVEV (reference sequence). The CDR3 runs 15 residues. V trimming: 5 bases; J trimming: 2 bases; junction bases outside the gene matches: 4. CDR3 bases: TGTGCCAGCAGTAAGGGACAGGGTACTGGAAACACCATATATTTT. Translation gives CASSKGQGTGNTIYF.

J is TRBJ2-5 and V is TRBV30; 14 bases map to TRBD2. The CDR3 runs 15 residues. Losses at the gene ends were 7 bases for V and 3 bases for J; bases not matched to a gene: 7. Germline V gene data show CDR1 as GTSNPN and CDR2 as SVGIG (reference sequence). The CDR3 is CASKGTSGSKETQYF. For the CDR3, the DNA is TGTGCCTCCAAAGGGACTAGCGGGAGTAAAGAGACCCAGTACTTC.